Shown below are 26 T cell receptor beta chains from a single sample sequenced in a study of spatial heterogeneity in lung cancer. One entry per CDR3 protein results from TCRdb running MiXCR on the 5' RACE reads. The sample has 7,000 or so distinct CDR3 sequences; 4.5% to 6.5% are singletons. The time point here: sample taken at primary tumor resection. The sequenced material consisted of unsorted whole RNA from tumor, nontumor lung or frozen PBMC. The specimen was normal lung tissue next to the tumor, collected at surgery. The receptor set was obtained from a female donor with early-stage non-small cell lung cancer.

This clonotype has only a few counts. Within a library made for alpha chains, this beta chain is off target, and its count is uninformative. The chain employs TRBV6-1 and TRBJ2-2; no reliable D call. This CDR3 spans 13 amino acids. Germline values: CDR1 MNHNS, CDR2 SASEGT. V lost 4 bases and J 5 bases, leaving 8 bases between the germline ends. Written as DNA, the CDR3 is TGTGCCAGCAGTGTCAGCCAAACCGGGGAGCTGTTTTTT. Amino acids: CASSVSQTGELFF.

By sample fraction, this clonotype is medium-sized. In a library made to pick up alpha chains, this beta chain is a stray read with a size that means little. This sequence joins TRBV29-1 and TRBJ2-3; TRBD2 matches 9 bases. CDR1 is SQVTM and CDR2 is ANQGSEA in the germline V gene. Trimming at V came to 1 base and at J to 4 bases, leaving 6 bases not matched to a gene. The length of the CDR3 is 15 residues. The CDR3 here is CSVEGLAGVSDTQYF. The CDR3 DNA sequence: TGCAGCGTTGAAGGGTTAGCGGGAGTCTCAGATACGCAGTATTTT.

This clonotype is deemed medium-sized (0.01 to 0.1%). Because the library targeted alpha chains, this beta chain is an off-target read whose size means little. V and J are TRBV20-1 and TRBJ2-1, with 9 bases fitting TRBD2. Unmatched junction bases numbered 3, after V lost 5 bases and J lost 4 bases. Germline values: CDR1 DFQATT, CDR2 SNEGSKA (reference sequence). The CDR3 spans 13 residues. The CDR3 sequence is CSAPTSGYNEQFF. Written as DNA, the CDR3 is TGCAGTGCTCCGACTAGCGGTTACAATGAGCAGTTCTTC.

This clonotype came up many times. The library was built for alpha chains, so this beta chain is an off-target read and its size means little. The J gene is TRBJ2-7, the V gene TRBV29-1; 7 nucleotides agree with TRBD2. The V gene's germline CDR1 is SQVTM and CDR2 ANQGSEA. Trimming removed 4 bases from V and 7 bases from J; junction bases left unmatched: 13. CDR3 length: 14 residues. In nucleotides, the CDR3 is TGCAGCGTTGGGTCCAGCGGGGTACTACGAGAGCAGTACTTC. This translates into CSVGSSGVLREQYF.

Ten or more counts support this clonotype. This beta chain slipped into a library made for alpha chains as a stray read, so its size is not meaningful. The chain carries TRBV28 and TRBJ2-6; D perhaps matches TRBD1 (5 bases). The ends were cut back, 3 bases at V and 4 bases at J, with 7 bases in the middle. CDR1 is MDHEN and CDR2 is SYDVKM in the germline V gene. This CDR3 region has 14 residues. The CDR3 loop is CASSLGPGANVLTF. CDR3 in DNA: TGTGCCAGCAGTTTGGGGCCCGGGGCCAACGTCCTGACTTTC.

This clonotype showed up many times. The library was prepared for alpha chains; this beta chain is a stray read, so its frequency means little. As DNA, the CDR3 is TGTGCCAGCAGTAAAGGCCTCAATCAGCCCCAGCATTTT. Its translation: CASSKGLNQPQHF. The V call is TRBV7-2, the J call TRBJ1-5, with D uncertain. The germline gives CDR1 SGHTA, CDR2 FQGNSA. The CDR3 has 13 amino acids. V was shortened by 6 bases and J by 3 bases, with 9 bases between the two germline ends.

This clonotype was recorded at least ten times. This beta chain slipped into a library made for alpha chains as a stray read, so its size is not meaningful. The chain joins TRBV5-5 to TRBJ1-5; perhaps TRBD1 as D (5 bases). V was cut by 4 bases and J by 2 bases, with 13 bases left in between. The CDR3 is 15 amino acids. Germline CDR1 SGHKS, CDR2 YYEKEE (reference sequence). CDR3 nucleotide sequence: TGTGCCAGCAGCATAACAGGAGATCGCAATCAGCCCCAGCATTTT. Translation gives CASSITGDRNQPQHF.

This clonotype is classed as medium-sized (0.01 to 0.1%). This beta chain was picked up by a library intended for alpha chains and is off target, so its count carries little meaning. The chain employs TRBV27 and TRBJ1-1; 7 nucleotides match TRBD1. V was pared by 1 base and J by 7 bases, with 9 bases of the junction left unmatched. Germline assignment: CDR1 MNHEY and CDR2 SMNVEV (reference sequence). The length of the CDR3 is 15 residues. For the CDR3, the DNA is TGTGCCAGCAGTTTATACCCTTACAGGGGCCGTGAAGCTTTCTTT. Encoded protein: CASSLYPYRGREAFF.

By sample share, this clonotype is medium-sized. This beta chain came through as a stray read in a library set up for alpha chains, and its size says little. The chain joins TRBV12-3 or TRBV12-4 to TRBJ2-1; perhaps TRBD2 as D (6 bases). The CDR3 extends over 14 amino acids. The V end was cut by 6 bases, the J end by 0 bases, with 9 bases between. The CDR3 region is CASRWGDSYNEQFF. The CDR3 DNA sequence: TGTGCCAGCAGGTGGGGGGACTCCTACAATGAGCAGTTCTTC.

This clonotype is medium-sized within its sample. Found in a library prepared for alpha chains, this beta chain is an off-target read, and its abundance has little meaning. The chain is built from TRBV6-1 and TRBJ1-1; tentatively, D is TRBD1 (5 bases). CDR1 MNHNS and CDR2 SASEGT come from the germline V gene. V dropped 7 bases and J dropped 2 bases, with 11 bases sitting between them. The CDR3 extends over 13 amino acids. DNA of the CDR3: TGTGCCAGCAAAAACAGGATAAACACTGAAGCTTTCTTT. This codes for CASKNRINTEAFF.

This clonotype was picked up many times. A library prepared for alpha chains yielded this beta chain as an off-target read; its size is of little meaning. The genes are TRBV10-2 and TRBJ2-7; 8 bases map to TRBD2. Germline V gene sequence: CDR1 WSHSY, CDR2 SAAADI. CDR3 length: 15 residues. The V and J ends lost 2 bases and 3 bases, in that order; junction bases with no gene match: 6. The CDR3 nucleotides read TGCGCCAGCAGTGAGCTGCCAGCGGGAGTCTACGAGCAGTACTTC. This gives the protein CASSELPAGVYEQYF.

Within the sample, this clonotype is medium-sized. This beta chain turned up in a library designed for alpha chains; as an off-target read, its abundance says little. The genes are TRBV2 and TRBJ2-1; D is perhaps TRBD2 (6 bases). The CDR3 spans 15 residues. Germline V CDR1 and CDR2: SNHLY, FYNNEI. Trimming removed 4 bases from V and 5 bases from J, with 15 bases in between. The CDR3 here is CASSVEGTQDNEQFF. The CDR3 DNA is TGTGCCAGCAGTGTTGAGGGGACTCAAGACAATGAGCAGTTCTTC. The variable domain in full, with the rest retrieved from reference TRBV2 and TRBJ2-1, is EPEVTQTPSHQVTQMGQEVILRCVPISNHLYFYWYRQILGQKVEFLVSFYNNEISEKSEIFDDQFSVERPDGSNFTLKIRSTKLEDSAMYFCASSVEGTQDNEQFFGPGTRLTVL.

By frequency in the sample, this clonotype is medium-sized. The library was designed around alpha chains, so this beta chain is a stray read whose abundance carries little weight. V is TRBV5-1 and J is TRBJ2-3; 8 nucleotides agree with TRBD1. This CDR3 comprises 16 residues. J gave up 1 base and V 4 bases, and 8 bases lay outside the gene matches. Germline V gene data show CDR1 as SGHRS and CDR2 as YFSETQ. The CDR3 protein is CASSPFGQGGTDTQYF. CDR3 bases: TGCGCCAGCAGCCCCTTCGGACAGGGCGGCACAGATACGCAGTATTTT.

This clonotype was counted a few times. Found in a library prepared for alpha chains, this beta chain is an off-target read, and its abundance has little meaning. The CDR3 coding sequence is TGCAGTGCTAGAGATCCCTCCTACGGGAGTAACGGGGAGCTGTTTTTT. Amino acids: CSARDPSYGSNGELFF. The V call is TRBV20-1, the J call TRBJ2-2; tentatively, D is TRBD2 (6 bases). CDR3 length: 16 amino acids. V was clipped by 0 bases and J by 7 bases, with 18 bases between them. CDR1 is DFQATT and CDR2 is SNEGSKA in the germline V gene (reference sequence).

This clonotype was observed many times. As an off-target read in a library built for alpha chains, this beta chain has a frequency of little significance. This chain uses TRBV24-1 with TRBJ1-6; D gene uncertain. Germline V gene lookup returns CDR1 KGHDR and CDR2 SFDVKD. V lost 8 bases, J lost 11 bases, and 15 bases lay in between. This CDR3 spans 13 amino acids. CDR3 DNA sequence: TGTGCCACCATTAAGCGGGATTTGACACCCCTCCACTTT. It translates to CATIKRDLTPLHF.

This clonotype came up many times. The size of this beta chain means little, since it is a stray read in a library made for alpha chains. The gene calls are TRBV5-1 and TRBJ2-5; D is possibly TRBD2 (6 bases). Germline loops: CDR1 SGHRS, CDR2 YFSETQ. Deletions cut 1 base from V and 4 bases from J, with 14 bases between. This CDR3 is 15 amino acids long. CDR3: CASSLTTVGGETQYF. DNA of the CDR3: TGCGCCAGCAGCTTGACGACAGTCGGGGGAGAGACCCAGTACTTC.

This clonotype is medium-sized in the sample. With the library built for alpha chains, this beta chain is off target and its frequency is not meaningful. In DNA form, the CDR3 reads TGTGCCAGCGCGGATACCGTTACAGGACTCGAGCAGTACTTC. Encoded protein: CASADTVTGLEQYF. The V call is TRBV28, the J call TRBJ2-7; perhaps D is TRBD1 or TRBD2 (5 bases each). CDR3 size: 14 residues. V lost 8 bases, J lost 6 bases, and 20 bases lay in between. Germline V gene data show CDR1 as MDHEN and CDR2 as SYDVKM.

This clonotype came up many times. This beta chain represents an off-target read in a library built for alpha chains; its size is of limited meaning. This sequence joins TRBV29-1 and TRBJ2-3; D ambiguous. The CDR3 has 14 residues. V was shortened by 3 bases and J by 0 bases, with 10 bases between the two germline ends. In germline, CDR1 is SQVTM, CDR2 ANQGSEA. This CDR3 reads CSVDPEPSTDTQYF. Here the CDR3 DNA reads TGCAGCGTTGACCCTGAGCCTAGCACAGATACGCAGTATTTT.

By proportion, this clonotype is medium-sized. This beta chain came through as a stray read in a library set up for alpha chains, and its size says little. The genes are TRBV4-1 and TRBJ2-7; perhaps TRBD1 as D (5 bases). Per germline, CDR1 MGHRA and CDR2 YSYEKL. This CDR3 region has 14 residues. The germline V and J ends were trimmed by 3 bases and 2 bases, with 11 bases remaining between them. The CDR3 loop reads CASSHLQAPYEQYF. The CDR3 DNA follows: TGCGCCAGCAGCCACTTACAGGCGCCCTACGAGCAGTACTTC.

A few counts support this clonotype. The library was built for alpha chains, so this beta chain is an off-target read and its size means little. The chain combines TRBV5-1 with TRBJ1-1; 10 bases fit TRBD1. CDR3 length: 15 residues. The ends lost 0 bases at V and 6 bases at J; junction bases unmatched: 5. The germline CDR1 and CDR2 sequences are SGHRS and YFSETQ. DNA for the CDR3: TGCGCCAGCAGCTTGGGACAGGGGGCCACCGCTGAAGCTTTCTTT. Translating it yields CASSLGQGATAEAFF. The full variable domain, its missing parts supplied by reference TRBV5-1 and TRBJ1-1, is KAGVTQTPRYLIKTRGQQVTLSCSPISGHRSVSWYQQTPGQGLQFLFEYFSETQRNKGNFPGRFSGRQFSNSRSEMNVSTLELGDSALYLCASSLGQGATAEAFFGQGTRLTVV.

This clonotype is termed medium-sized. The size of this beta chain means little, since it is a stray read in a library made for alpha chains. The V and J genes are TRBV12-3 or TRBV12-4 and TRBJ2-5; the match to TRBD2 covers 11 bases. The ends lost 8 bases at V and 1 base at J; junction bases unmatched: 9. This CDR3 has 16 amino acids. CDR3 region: CASGDGTSGLQETQYF. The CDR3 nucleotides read TGTGCCAGCGGGGATGGGACTAGCGGCCTCCAAGAGACCCAGTACTTC.

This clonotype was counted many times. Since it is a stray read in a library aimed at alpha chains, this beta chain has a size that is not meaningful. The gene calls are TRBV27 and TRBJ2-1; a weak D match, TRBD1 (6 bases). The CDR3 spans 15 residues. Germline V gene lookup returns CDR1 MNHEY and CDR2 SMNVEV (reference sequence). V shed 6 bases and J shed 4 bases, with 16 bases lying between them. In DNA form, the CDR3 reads TGTGCCAGCAGCCAAGGTTGGGGGCTTTACAATGAGCAGTTCTTC. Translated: CASSQGWGLYNEQFF.

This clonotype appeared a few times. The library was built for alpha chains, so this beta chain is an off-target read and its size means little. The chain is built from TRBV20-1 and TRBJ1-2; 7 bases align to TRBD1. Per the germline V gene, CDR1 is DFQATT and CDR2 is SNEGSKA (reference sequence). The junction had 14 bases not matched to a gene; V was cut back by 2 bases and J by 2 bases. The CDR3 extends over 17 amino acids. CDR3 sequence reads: CSARPLIRDSINYGYTF. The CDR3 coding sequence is TGCAGTGCTAGACCGCTAATCCGGGACAGTATAAACTATGGCTACACCTTC.

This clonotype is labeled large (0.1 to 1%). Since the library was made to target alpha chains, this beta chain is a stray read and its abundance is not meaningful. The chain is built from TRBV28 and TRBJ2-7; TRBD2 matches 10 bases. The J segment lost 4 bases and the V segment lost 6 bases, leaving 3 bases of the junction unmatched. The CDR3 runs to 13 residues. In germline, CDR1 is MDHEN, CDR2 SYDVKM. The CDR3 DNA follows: TGTGCCAGCAGAGCGGGAGGGCCTTACGAGCAGTACTTC. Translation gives CASRAGGPYEQYF.

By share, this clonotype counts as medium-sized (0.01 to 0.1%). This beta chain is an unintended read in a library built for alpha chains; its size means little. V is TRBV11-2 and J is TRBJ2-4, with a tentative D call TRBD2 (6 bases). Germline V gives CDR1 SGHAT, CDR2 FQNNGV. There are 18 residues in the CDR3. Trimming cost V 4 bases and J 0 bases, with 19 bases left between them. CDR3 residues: CASSSLGVAAIAKNIQYF. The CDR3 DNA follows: TGTGCCAGCAGCTCCCTCGGGGTAGCGGCAATAGCCAAAAACATTCAGTACTTC.

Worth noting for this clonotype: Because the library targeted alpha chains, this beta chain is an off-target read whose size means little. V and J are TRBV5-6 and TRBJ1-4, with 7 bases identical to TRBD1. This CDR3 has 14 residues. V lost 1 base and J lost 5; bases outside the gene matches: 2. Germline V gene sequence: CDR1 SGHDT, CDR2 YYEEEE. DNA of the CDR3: TGTGCCAGCAGCTTGAAACAGGGGAATGAAAAACTGTTTTTT. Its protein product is CASSLKQGNEKLFF. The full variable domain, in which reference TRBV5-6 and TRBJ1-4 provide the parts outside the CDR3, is DAGVTQSPTHLIKTRGQQVTLRCSPKSGHDTVSWYQQALGQGPQFIFQYYEEEERQRGNFPDRFSGHQFPNYSSELNVNALLLGDSALYLCASSLKQGNEKLFFGSGTQLSVL.